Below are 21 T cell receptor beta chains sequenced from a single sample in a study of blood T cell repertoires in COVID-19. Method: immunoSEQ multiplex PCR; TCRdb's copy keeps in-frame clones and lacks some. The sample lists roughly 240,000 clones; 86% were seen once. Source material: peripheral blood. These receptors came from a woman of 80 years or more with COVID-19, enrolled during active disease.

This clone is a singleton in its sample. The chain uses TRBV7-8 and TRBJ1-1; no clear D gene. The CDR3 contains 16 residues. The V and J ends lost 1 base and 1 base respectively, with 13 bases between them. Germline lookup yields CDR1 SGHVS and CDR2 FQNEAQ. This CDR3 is CASSLGQSRKNTEAFF. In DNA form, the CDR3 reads TGTGCCAGCAGCTTAGGACAAAGCAGGAAGAACACTGAAGCTTTCTTT.

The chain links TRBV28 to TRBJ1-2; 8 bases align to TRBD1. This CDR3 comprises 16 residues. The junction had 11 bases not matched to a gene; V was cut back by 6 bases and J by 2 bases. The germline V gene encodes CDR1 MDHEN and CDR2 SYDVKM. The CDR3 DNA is TGTGCCAGCAGCTCCCCCGGACAGGGCTTCAACTATGGCTACACCTTC. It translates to CASSSPGQGFNYGYTF.

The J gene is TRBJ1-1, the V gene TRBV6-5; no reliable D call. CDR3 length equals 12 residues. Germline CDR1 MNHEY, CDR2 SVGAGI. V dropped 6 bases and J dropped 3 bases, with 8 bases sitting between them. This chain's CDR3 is CASSFGDTEAFF. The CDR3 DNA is TGTGCCAGCAGCTTCGGAGACACTGAAGCTTTCTTT.

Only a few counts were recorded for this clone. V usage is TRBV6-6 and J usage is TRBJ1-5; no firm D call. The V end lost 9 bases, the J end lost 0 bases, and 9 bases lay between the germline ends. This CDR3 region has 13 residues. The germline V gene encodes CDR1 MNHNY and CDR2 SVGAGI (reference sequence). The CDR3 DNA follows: TGTGCCAGTATGAGCGGTAGCAATCAGCCCCAGCATTTT. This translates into CASMSGSNQPQHF.

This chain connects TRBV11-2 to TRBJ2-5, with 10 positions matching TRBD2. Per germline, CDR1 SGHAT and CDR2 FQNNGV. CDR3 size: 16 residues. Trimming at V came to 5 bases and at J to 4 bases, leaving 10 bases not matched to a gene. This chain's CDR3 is CASSPGAGGVRETQYF. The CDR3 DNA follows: TGTGCCAGCAGCCCAGGAGCGGGGGGGGTCCGAGAGACCCAGTACTTC. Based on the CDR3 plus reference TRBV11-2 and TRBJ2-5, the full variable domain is EAGVAQSPRYKIIEKRQSVAFWCNPISGHATLYWYQQILGQGPKLLIQFQNNGVVDDSQLPKDRFSAERLKGVDSTLKIQPAKLEDSAVYLCASSPGAGGVRETQYFGPGTRLLVL.

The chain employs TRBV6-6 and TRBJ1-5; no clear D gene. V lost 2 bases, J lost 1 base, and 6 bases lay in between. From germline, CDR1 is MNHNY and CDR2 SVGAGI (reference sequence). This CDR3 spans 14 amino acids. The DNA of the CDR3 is TGTGCCAGCAGTTACGCCCGGAGCAATCAGCCCCAGCATTTT. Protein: CASSYARSNQPQHF.

The CDR3 DNA is TGTGCCATAGGAGACAGGGGTGTCAATGAGCAGTTCTTC. It is translated as CAIGDRGVNEQFF. The J gene is TRBJ2-1, the V gene TRBV10-3; 8 nucleotides match TRBD1. J gave up 6 bases and V 9 bases, and 7 bases lay outside the gene matches. Germline-derived CDR1 and CDR2 are ENHRY and SYGVKD. CDR3 length: 13 amino acids.

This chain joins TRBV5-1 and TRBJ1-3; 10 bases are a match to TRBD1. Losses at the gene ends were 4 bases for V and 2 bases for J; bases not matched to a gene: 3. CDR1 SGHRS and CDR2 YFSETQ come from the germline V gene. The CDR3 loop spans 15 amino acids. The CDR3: CASSRGTGAGNTIYF. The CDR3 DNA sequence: TGCGCCAGCAGCCGCGGGACAGGGGCTGGAAACACCATATATTTT. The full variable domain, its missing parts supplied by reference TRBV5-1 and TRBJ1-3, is KAGVTQTPRYLIKTRGQQVTLSCSPISGHRSVSWYQQTPGQGLQFLFEYFSETQRNKGNFPGRFSGRQFSNSRSEMNVSTLELGDSALYLCASSRGTGAGNTIYFGEGSWLTVV.

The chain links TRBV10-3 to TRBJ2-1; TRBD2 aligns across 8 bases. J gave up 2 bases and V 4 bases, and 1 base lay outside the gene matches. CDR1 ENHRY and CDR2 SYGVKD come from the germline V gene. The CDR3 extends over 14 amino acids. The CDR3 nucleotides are TGTGCCATCAGTGGGCGGGGGGCCTACAATGAGCAGTTCTTC. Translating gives CAISGRGAYNEQFF.

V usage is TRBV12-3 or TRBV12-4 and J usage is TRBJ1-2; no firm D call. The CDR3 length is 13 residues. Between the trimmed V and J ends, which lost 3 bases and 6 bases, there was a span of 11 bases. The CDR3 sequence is CASSLFVANGYTF. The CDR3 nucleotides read TGTGCCAGCAGTTTGTTTGTAGCGAATGGCTACACCTTC.

Written as DNA, the CDR3 is TGTGCCAGCAGCCGGCCGGACAGGGCCACCTACGAGCAGTACTTC. It translates to CASSRPDRATYEQYF. The rearrangement joins TRBV7-2 to TRBJ2-7, with 8 nucleotides matching TRBD1. J gave up 2 bases and V 5 bases, and 8 bases lay outside the gene matches. The CDR3 contains 15 residues. The germline V gene has CDR1 SGHTA and CDR2 FQGNSA.

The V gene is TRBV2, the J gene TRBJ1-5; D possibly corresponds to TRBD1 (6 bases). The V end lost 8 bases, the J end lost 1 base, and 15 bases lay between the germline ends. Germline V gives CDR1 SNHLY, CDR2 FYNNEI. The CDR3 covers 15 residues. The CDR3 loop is CASPARTASNQPQHF. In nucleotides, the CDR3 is TGTGCCAGCCCGGCAAGGACAGCAAGCAATCAGCCCCAGCATTTT. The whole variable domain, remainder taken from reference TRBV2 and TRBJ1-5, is EPEVTQTPSHQVTQMGQEVILRCVPISNHLYFYWYRQILGQKVEFLVSFYNNEISEKSEIFDDQFSVERPDGSNFTLKIRSTKLEDSAMYFCASPARTASNQPQHFGDGTRLSIL.

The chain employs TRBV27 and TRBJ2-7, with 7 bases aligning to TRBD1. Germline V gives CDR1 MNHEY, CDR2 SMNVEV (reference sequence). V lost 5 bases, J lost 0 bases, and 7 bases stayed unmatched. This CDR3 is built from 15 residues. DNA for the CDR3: TGTGCCAGCAGTGGGACAGAGTTTGGCTCCTACGAGCAGTACTTC. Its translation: CASSGTEFGSYEQYF.

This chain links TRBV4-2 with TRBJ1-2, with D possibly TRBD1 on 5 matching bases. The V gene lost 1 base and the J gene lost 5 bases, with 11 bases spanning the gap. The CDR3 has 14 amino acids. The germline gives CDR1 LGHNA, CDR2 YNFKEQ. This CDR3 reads CASSQAGGEYGYTF. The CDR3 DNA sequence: TGTGCCAGCAGCCAAGCCGGAGGGGAATATGGCTACACCTTC.

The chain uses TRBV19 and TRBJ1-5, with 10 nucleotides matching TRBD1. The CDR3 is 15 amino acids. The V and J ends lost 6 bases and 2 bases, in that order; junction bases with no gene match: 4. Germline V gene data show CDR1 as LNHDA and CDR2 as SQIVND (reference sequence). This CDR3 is CASRGDRGGNQPQHF. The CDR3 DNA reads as TGTGCCAGTAGGGGGGACAGGGGAGGCAATCAGCCCCAGCATTTT. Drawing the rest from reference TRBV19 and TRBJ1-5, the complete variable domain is DGGITQSPKYLFRKEGQNVTLSCEQNLNHDAMYWYRQDPGQGLRLIYYSQIVNDFQKGDIAEGYSVSREKKESFPLTVTSAQKNPTAFYLCASRGDRGGNQPQHFGDGTRLSIL.

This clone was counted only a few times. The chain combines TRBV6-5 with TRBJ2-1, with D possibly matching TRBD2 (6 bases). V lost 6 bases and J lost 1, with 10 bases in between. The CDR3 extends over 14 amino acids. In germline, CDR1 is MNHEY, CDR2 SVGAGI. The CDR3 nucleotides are TGTGCCAGCAGAGCGAGCGGGTCCTACAATGAGCAGTTCTTC. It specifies CASRASGSYNEQFF.

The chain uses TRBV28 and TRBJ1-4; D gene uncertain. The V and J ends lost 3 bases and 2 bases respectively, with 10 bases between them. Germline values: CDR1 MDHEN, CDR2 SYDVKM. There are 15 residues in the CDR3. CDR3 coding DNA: TGTGCCAGCAGTTTGGCCGGACTGACTAATGAAAAACTGTTTTTT. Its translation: CASSLAGLTNEKLFF.

CDR3 region: CASSHVDTTNYGYTF. The CDR3 region has the DNA TGTGCCAGCAGCCACGTAGACACGACTAACTATGGCTACACCTTC. J is TRBJ1-2 and V is TRBV3-1 (or the pseudogene TRBV3-2); D uncertain. The CDR3 totals 15 residues. V lost 3 bases and J 0 bases, leaving 11 bases between the germline ends. Germline V lookup: CDR1 LGHDT, CDR2 YNNKEL (reference sequence).

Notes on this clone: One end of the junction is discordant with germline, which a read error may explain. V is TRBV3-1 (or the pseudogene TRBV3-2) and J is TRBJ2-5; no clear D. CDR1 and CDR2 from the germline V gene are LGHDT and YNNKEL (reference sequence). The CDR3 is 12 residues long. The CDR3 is CAGSQAGETQYF. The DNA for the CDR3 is TGTGCCGGCAGCCAAGCCGGGGAGACCCAGTACTTC.

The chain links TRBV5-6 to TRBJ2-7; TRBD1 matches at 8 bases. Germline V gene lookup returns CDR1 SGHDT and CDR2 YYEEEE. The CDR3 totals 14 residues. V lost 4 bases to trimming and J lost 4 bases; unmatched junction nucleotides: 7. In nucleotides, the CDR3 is TGTGCCAGCAGCGGGACGGACAGGGCATACGAGCAGTACTTC. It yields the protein CASSGTDRAYEQYF.

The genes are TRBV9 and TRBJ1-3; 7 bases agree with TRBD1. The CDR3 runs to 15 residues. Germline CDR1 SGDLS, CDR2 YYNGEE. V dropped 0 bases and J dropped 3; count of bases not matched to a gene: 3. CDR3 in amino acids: CASSVEQGIGNTIYF. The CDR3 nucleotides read TGTGCCAGCAGCGTAGAACAGGGGATTGGAAACACCATATATTTT.